The 24 T cell receptor beta chains below all came from one sample that was sequenced in a study of blood T cells in healthy people across ages. It was with a sample-barcoded 5' primer and a J-beta primer mix that a second PCR of roughly 7 to 11 cycles was run. TCRdb fed the 5' RACE reads into MiXCR, producing one record per CDR3 protein. Of 1.5 million to 1.9 million distinct CDR3 sequences in the sample, approximately 43% were seen once. The material sequenced was blood. These receptor sequences come from a woman younger than 35 in good health.

In DNA form, the CDR3 reads TGTGCCTGGCACACAGGGGCTGGGGCCAACGTCCTGACTTTC. Its translation: CAWHTGAGANVLTF. This chain links TRBV30 with TRBJ2-6; 7 bases map to TRBD1. This CDR3 has 14 amino acids. V was pared by 5 bases and J by 2 bases, with 3 bases of the junction left unmatched. The germline V gene encodes CDR1 GTSNPN and CDR2 SVGIG (reference sequence).

The gene calls are TRBV4-3 and TRBJ1-1; 9 bases align to TRBD1. CDR1 LGHNA and CDR2 YSLEER come from the germline V gene. J lost 11 bases, V lost 1 base, and 8 bases had no gene match. The CDR3 covers 14 residues. CDR3 amino acids: CASSQAGTGTVAFF. DNA for the CDR3: TGCGCCAGCAGCCAAGCCGGGACAGGGACGGTCGCTTTCTTT.

V and J are TRBV2 and TRBJ2-2; D possibly corresponds to TRBD2 (5 bases). Trimming took off 4 bases at V and 1 base at J, with 7 bases between the two ends. The CDR3 has 14 amino acids. The germline V gene encodes CDR1 SNHLY and CDR2 FYNNEI. The CDR3 nucleotides read TGTGCCAGCAGTGCGGGGAGGAACACCGGGGAGCTGTTTTTT. As protein: CASSAGRNTGELFF.

CDR3 loop: CASPPGQERPNTEAFF. CDR3 nucleotides: TGTGCCAGCCCTCCGGGACAGGAGAGGCCGAACACTGAAGCTTTCTTT. The chain is built from TRBV6-6 and TRBJ1-1; 8 positions match TRBD1. With 8 bases clipped from V and 1 base from J, the junction kept 12 bases outside the gene matches. The CDR3 consists of 16 residues. Germline loops: CDR1 MNHNY, CDR2 SVGAGI (reference sequence).

This clonotype was seen only a few times. The rearrangement joins TRBV20-1 to TRBJ1-5; 7 positions match TRBD1. The CDR3 contains 12 residues. The ends lost 8 bases at V and 3 bases at J; junction bases unmatched: 4. Germline CDR1 DFQATT, CDR2 SNEGSKA (reference sequence). DNA of the CDR3: TGCAGTCGGGGACAGTTCAATCAGCCCCAGCATTTT. Translated: CSRGQFNQPQHF.

This clonotype was detected only a few times. The chain employs TRBV30 and TRBJ2-3, with 9 bases matching TRBD2. V was pared by 2 bases and J by 4 bases, with 13 bases of the junction left unmatched. CDR1 is GTSNPN, CDR2 SVGIG, per germline (reference sequence). The CDR3 loop spans 17 amino acids. The CDR3 DNA sequence: TGTGCCTGGAGTCCTGGGGCCCTAGCGGGGAAGGCAGATACGCAGTATTTT. This encodes CAWSPGALAGKADTQYF.

This clonotype has only a few counts. The rearrangement uses TRBV7-2 and TRBJ2-4; D remains unclear. The germline V gene has CDR1 SGHTA and CDR2 FQGNSA. V was cut by 5 bases and J by 9 bases, with 11 bases left in between. CDR3 length equals 12 residues. In DNA, the CDR3 is TGTGCCAGCAGCCTTGTGGAAGGCATTCAGTACTTC. Translated, it gives CASSLVEGIQYF. Filled out from reference TRBV7-2 and TRBJ2-4, the complete variable domain reads GAGVSQSPSNKVTEKGKDVELRCDPISGHTALYWYRQSLGQGLEFLIYFQGNSAPDKSGLPSDRFSAERTGGSVSTLTIQRTQQEDSAVYLCASSLVEGIQYFGAGTRLSVL.

The V and J genes are TRBV15 and TRBJ1-6, with unresolved D. The germline V gene has CDR1 LNHNV and CDR2 YYDKDF (reference sequence). This CDR3 is 12 amino acids long. V lost 6 bases, J lost 7 bases, and 7 bases lay in between. The CDR3: CATREVNSPLHF. The CDR3 region has the DNA TGTGCCACCAGGGAGGTGAATTCACCCCTCCACTTT. The whole variable domain, filled in from reference TRBV15 and TRBJ1-6, reads DAMVIQNPRYQVTQFGKPVTLSCSQTLNHNVMYWYQQKSSQAPKLLFHYYDKDFNNEADTPDNFQSRRPNTSFCFLDIRSPGLGDTAMYLCATREVNSPLHFGNGTRLTVT.

As regards this clonotype: An end of the junction differs from the germline gene, which may be a read error. J is TRBJ2-5 and V is TRBV20-1; 8 bases line up with TRBD1. Per germline, CDR1 DFQATT and CDR2 SNEGSKA (reference sequence). The CDR3 is 15 residues long. DNA of the CDR3: TGCAGTGCTCGATCGCTCAGGACAGGGTTAGAGACCCATTACTTC. This translates into CSARSLRTGLETHYF.

The chain is built from TRBV7-2 and TRBJ2-5; 9 nucleotides line up with TRBD2. From germline, CDR1 is SGHTA and CDR2 FQGNSA. Trimming took 3 bases from V and 0 from J; bases not matched to a gene: 8. The CDR3 runs to 17 residues. CDR3 region: CASSFIRLAENQETQYF. In nucleotides, the CDR3 is TGTGCCAGCAGCTTTATTCGACTAGCGGAAAACCAAGAGACCCAGTACTTC.

The rearrangement links TRBV7-2 to TRBJ2-3; 15 nucleotides agree with TRBD2. Trimming removed 5 bases from V and 0 bases from J; junction bases left unmatched: 9. Germline V gene data show CDR1 as SGHTA and CDR2 as FQGNSA. The length of the CDR3 is 19 residues. CDR3 amino acids: CASSPPLGLAGGSTDTQYF. The CDR3 DNA is TGTGCCAGCAGCCCCCCTTTGGGACTAGCGGGGGGTAGCACAGATACGCAGTATTTT.

The V call is TRBV29-1, the J call TRBJ2-5; tentatively, D is TRBD1 (6 bases). The germline CDR1 and CDR2 sequences are SQVTM and ANQGSEA. Trimming took off 4 bases at V and 11 bases at J, with 23 bases between the two ends. The CDR3 contains 14 residues. CDR3 amino acids: CSVAGPVRGNEQYF. The DNA of the CDR3 is TGCAGCGTTGCAGGGCCCGTAAGGGGGAATGAGCAGTACTTC.

The rearrangement uses TRBV20-1 and TRBJ2-3, with 15 bases matching TRBD2. The length of the CDR3 is 16 residues. V gave up 0 bases and J gave up 9 bases; unmatched junction bases: 7. The germline V gene has CDR1 DFQATT and CDR2 SNEGSKA (reference sequence). The DNA for the CDR3 is TGCAGTGCTAGAGATCTCGGGACTAGCGGGGGGAGGACGCAGTATTTT. It yields the protein CSARDLGTSGGRTQYF.

The rearrangement links TRBV12-3 or TRBV12-4 to TRBJ2-3; D is unresolved. Between the trimmed V and J ends, which lost 3 bases and 7 bases, there was a span of 5 bases. The CDR3 covers 11 residues. The CDR3 region is CASSFPYTQYF. The CDR3 bases are TGTGCCAGCAGTTTCCCCTATACGCAGTATTTT.

The chain is built from TRBV20-1 and TRBJ2-2; D possibly corresponds to TRBD2 (7 bases). Germline CDR1 is DFQATT and CDR2 is SNEGSKA (reference sequence). This CDR3 has 13 amino acids. CDR3 protein: CGGGAEITGELFF. The CDR3 coding sequence is TGCGGTGGGGGGGCTGAAATAACCGGGGAGCTGTTTTTT.

This clonotype was seen a few times. This rearrangement joins TRBV7-6 to TRBJ2-1, with D perhaps matching TRBD1 (6 bases). Germline assignment: CDR1 SGHVS and CDR2 FNYEAQ. The CDR3 sequence is 15 residues long. V shed 4 bases and J shed 6 bases, with 16 bases lying between them. Here the CDR3 reads CASSSGTITINEQFF. The CDR3 nucleotides are TGTGCCAGCAGCTCCGGGACAATCACCATCAATGAGCAGTTCTTC. Looking up the rest from reference TRBV7-6 and TRBJ2-1 gives the full variable domain: GAGVSQSPRYKVTKRGQDVALRCDPISGHVSLYWYRQALGQGPEFLTYFNYEAQQDKSGLPNDRFSAERPEGSISTLTIQRTEQRDSAMYRCASSSGTITINEQFFGPGTRLTVL.

The CDR3 sequence: CSWGAASADTQYF. The CDR3 DNA reads as TGCAGTTGGGGGGCGGCCTCGGCGGATACGCAGTATTTT. The chain couples TRBV20-1 to TRBJ2-3; D may correspond to TRBD1 or TRBD2 (6 bases each). V shed 8 bases and J shed 6 bases, with 18 bases lying between them. From germline, CDR1 is DFQATT and CDR2 SNEGSKA (reference sequence). This CDR3 region has 13 residues.

This clonotype was seen a single time. The CDR3 loop reads CASSSSLYRANTEAFF. The CDR3 DNA reads TGTGCCAGCAGCTCGTCCCTTTACAGGGCGAACACTGAAGCTTTCTTT. V and J are TRBV7-9 and TRBJ1-1, with D perhaps TRBD1 (6 bases). Trimming removed 4 bases from V and 1 base from J, with 16 bases in between. Per the germline V gene, CDR1 is SEHNR and CDR2 is FQNEAQ (reference sequence). The CDR3 loop spans 16 amino acids.

In regard to this clonotype: Sequence at one end of the junction differs from germline and may be a read error. V and J are TRBV10-3 and TRBJ2-1, with 8 positions matching TRBD2. Germline V CDR1 and CDR2: ENHRY, SYGVKD. The CDR3 has 14 amino acids. CDR3 residues: CAIRDGLARNERFF. The CDR3 DNA reads TGTGCCATCAGAGACGGACTAGCCCGAAATGAGCGGTTCTTC.

V gene TRBV7-2 combines with J gene TRBJ2-4; 10 bases align to TRBD2. CDR3 length equals 16 residues. Germline CDR1 is SGHTA and CDR2 is FQGNSA. V lost 5 bases to trimming and J lost 13 bases; unmatched junction nucleotides: 17. The chain's CDR3 is CASSIIAGGYYNEQYF. The CDR3 DNA sequence: TGTGCCAGCAGCATCATAGCGGGGGGATACTACAATGAGCAGTACTTC.

The genes are TRBV29-1 and TRBJ2-5; the D is unclear. V lost 5 bases to trimming and J lost 5 bases, with 15 bases between them. This CDR3 comprises 13 residues. Germline assignment: CDR1 SQVTM and CDR2 ANQGSEA. CDR3 protein: CSVRAPLRETQYF. The CDR3 DNA follows: TGCAGCGTTCGGGCACCCTTACGGGAGACCCAGTACTTC.

This clonotype has just a few counts. The V and J genes are TRBV20-1 and TRBJ2-1, with D hard to call. CDR1 is DFQATT and CDR2 is SNEGSKA in the germline V gene (reference sequence). V lost 4 bases and J 12 bases, leaving 13 bases between the germline ends. The CDR3 is 11 residues long. Here the CDR3 DNA reads TGCAGTGCTACCCCTTTGGCTGGGCAGTTCTTC. It specifies CSATPLAGQFF.

There are a few counts of this clonotype. The chain links TRBV11-3 to TRBJ2-3, with 8 bases lining up with TRBD2. Per germline, CDR1 SGHNT and CDR2 YENEEA. This CDR3 spans 15 amino acids. V was clipped by 6 bases and J by 0 bases; unmatched bases: 5. In DNA, the CDR3 is TGTGCCAGCAGTCATAGCGGGGCAAGCACAGATACGCAGTATTTT. Translating gives CASSHSGASTDTQYF. Variable domain in full (rest from reference TRBV11-3 and TRBJ2-3): EAGVVQSPRYKIIEKKQPVAFWCNPISGHNTLYWYLQNLGQGPELLIRYENEEAVDDSQLPKDRFSAERLKGVDSTLKIQPAELGDSAVYLCASSHSGASTDTQYFGPGTRLTVL.

This clonotype appeared a few times. The chain has TRBV12-3 or TRBV12-4 and TRBJ2-7; 10 bases match TRBD2. The CDR3 covers 15 residues. The ends lost 5 bases at V and 1 base at J; junction bases unmatched: 5. Here the CDR3 reads CASSGSSGGSYEQYF. The CDR3 region has the DNA TGTGCCAGCAGTGGCTCTAGCGGGGGTTCCTACGAGCAGTACTTC.